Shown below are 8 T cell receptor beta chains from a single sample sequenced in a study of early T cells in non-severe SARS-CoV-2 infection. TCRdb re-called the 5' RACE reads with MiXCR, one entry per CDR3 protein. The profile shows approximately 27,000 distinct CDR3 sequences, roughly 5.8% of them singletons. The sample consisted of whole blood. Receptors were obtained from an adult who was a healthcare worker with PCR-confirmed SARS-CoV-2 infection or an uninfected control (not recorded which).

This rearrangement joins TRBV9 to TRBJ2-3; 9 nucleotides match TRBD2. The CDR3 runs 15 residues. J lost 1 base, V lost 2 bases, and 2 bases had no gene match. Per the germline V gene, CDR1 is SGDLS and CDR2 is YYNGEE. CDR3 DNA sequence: TGTGCCAGCAGCGTTAGCGGGAGAGGCACAGATACGCAGTATTTT. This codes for CASSVSGRGTDTQYF.

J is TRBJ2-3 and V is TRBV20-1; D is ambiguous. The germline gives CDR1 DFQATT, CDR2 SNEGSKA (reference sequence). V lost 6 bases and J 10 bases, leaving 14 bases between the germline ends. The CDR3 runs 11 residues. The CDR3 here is CSAIRALSQYF. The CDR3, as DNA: TGCAGTGCCATCAGAGCGCTATCGCAGTATTTT.

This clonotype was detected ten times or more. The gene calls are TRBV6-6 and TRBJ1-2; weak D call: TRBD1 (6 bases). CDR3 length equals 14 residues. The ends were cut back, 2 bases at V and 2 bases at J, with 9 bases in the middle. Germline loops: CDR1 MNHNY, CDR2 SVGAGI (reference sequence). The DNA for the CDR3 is TGTGCCAGCAGTTACACAGGGTCGAACTATGGCTACACCTTC. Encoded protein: CASSYTGSNYGYTF.

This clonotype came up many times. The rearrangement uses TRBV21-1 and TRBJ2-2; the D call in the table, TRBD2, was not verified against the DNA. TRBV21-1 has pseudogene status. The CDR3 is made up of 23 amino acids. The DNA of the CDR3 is TGTGCCAGCAGCAATGCGGCGGCCCGGGACACCGGGACTAGCGTTTCTCACACCGGGGAGCTGTTTTTT. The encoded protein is CASSNAAARDTGTSVSHTGELFF.

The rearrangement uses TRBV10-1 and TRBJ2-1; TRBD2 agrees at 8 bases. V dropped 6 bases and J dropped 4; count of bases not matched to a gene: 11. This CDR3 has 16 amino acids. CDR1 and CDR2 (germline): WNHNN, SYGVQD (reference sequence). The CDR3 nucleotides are TGCGCCAGCAGCCCTACGTCCCGCGGGAGGTACAATGAGCAGTTCTTC. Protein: CASSPTSRGRYNEQFF.

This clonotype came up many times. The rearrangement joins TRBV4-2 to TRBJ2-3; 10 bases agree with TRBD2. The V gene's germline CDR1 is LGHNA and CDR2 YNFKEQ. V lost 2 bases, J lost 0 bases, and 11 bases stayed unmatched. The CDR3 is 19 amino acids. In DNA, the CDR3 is TGTGCCAGCAGCCAAAATAGCGGGGGGCTGGGCAGTAGCACAGATACGCAGTATTTT. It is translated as CASSQNSGGLGSSTDTQYF.

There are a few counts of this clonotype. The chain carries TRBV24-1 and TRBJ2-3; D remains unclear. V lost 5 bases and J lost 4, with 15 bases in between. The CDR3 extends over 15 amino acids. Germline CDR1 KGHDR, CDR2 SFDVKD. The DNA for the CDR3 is TGTGCCACCAGTGGAGGCTATGACCGCGCAGATACGCAGTATTTT. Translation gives CATSGGYDRADTQYF.

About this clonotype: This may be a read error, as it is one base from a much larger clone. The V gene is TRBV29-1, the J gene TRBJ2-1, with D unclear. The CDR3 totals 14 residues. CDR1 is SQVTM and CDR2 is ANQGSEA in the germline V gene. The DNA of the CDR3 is TGCAGCGCTGACCTAAGAAGCTCCTACGATGAGCAGTTCTTC. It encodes CSADLRSSYDEQFF.